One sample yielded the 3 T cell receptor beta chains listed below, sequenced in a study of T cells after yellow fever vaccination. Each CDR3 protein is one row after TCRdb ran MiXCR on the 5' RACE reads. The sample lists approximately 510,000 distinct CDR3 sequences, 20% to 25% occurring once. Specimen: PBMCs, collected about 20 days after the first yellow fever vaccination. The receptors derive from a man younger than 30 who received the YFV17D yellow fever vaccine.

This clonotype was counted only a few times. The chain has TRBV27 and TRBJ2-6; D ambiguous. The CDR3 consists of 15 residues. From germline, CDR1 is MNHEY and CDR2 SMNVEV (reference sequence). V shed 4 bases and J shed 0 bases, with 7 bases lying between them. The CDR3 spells CASSYRNSGANVLTF. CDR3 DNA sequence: TGTGCCAGCAGTTATAGGAACTCTGGGGCCAACGTCCTGACTTTC.

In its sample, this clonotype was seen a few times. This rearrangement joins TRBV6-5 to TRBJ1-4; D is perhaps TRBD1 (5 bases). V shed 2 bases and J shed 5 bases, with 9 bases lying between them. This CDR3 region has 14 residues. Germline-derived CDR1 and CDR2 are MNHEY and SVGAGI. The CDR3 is CASSYRGRNEKLFF. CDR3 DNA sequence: TGTGCCAGCAGTTACCGGGGCCGGAATGAAAAACTGTTTTTT.

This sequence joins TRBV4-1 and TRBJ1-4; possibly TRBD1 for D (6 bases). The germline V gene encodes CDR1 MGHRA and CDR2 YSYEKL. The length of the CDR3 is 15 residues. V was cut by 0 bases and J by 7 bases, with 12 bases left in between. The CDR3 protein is CASSQDLQGGEKLFF. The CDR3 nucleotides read TGCGCCAGCAGCCAAGATTTACAGGGCGGTGAAAAACTGTTTTTT.